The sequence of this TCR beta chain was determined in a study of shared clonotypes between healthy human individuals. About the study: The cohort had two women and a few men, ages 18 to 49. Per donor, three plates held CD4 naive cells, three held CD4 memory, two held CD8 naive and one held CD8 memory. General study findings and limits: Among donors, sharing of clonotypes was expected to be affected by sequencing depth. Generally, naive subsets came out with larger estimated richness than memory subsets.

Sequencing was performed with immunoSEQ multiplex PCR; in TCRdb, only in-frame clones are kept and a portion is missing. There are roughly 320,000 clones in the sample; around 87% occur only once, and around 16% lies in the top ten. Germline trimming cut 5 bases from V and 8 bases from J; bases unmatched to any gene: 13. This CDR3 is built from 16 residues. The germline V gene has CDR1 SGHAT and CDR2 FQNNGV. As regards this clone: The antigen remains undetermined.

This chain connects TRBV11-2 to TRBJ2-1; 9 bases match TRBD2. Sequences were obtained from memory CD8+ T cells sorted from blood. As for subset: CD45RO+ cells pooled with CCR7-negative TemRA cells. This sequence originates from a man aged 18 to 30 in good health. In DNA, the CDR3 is TGTGCCAGCAGCCGTGCGGGGCTAGCGGGATATCATGAGCAGTTCTTC. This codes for CASSRAGLAGYHEQFF.